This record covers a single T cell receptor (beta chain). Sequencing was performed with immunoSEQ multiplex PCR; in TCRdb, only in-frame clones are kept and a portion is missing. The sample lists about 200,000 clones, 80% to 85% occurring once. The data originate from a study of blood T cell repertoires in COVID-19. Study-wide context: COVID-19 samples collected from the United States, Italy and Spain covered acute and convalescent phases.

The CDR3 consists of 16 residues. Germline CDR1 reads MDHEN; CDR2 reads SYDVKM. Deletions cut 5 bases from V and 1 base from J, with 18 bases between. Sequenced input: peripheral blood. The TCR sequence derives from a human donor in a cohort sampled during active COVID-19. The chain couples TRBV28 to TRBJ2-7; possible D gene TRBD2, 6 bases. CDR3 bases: TGTGCCAGCAGTGCGCCCCGGCTAGCGTGGTCCTACGAGCAGTACTTC. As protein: CASSAPRLAWSYEQYF.